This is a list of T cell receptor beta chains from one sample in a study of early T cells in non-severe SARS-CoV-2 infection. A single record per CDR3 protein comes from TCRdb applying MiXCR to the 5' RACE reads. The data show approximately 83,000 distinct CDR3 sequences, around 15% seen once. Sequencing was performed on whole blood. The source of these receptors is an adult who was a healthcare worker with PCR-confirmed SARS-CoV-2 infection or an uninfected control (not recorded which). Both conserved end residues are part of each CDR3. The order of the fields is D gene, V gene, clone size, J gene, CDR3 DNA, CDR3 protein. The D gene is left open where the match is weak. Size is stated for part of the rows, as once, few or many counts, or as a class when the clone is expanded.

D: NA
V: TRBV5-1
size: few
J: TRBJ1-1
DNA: TGCGCCAGCAGCCAAACAGGGAACACTGAAGCTTTCTTT
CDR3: CASSQTGNTEAFF

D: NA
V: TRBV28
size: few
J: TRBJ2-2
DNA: TGTGCCAGCAGCCGCACAGGGTCCACCGGGGAGCTGTTTTTT
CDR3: CASSRTGSTGELFF

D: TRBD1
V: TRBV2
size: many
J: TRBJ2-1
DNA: TGTGCCAGCAGGCCGTCCCGGGGACAGGGTTTCAATGAGCAGTTCTTC
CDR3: CASRPSRGQGFNEQFF

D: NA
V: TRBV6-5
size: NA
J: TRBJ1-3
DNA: TGTGCCAGCAGCCTTCTCTCTGGAAACACCATATATTTT
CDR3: CASSLLSGNTIYF

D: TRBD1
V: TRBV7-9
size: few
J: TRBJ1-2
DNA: TGTGCCAGCAGCGCACGTCGGACAGGTGACTATGGCTACACCTTC
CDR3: CASSARRTGDYGYTF

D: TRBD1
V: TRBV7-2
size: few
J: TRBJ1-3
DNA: TGTGCCAGCAGCTACGGGACAGGGATAGGTGGAAACACCATATATTTT
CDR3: CASSYGTGIGGNTIYF

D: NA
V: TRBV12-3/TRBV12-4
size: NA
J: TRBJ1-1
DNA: TGTGCCAGCAGTACCTACAGGGTTGACACTGAAGCTTTCTTT
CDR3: CASSTYRVDTEAFF

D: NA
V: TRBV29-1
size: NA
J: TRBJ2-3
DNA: TGCAGCGTTGAAGTGGTCGGCACAGATACGCAGTATTTT
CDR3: CSVEVVGTDTQYF

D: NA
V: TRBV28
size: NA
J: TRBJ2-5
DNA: TGTGCCAGCAGTTTTGGAGTAGCGGCCTACCAAGAGACCCAGTACTTC
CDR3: CASSFGVAAYQETQYF

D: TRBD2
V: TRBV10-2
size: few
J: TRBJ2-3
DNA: TGCGCCAGCACAACTAGCGGGGGGGAAGATACGCAGTATTTT
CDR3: CASTTSGGEDTQYF

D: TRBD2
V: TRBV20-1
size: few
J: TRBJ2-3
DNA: TGCAGTGCCCACTCTACTAGCGAATCTAGCACAGATACGCAGTATTTT
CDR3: CSAHSTSESSTDTQYF

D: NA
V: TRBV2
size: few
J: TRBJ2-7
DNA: TGTGCCAGCAGTACCGGTGCGTCTAGGAATTCCTACGAGCAGTACTTC
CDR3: CASSTGASRNSYEQYF

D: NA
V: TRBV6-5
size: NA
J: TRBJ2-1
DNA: TGTGCCAGCAGTGGGCGTGTCGGCGCGCAGTTCTTC
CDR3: CASSGRVGAQFF

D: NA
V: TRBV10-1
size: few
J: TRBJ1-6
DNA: TGCGCCAGCAGGCCGAGAGTTTCACCCCTCCACTTT
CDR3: CASRPRVSPLHF

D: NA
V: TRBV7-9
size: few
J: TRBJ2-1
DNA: TGTGCCAGCAGCCAGGGACAACTGTTCTTC
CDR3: CASSQGQLFF

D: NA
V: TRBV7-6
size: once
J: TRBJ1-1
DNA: TGTGCCAGCAGCCCCCTTGGGGGGGCGACTGAAGCTTTCTTT
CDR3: CASSPLGGATEAFF

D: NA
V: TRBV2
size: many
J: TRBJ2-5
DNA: TGTGCCAGCAGGGGGAGCGGGCTAGAGACCCAGTACTTC
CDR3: CASRGSGLETQYF

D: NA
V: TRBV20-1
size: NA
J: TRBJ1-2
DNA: TGCAGTGCTAGTGTGAACCCGGACCGGATTAACTATGGCTACACCTTC
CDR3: CSASVNPDRINYGYTF

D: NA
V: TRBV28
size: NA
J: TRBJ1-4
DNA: TGTGCCAGCAGTGACCAAAAACTGTTTTTT
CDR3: CASSDQKLFF

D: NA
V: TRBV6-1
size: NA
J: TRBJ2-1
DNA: TGTGCCAGCAGTGACAAATGGCCCTCCGATGAGCAGTTCTTC
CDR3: CASSDKWPSDEQFF

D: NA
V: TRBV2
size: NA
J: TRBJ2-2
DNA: TGTGCCAGCAGTCCTTGGGACTCCCTACGTCCGTTTTTT
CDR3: CASSPWDSLRPFF

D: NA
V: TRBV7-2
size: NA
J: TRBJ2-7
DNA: TGTGCCAGCAGCTCTCGGACAGCTTACGAGCAGTACTTC
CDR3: CASSSRTAYEQYF

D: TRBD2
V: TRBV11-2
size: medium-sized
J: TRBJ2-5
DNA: TGTGCCAGCAGCTTATGGCGGGGGGAGACCCAGTACTTC
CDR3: CASSLWRGETQYF

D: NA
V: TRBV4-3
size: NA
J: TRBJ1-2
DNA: TGCGCCAGCAGCCAAGATAATATCGGAATCTATGGCTACACCTTC
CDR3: CASSQDNIGIYGYTF

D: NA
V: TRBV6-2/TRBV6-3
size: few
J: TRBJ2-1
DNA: TGTGCCAGCAGACCCCGAGGGGGGCTTACCTACAATGAGCAGTTCTTC
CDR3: CASRPRGGLTYNEQFF

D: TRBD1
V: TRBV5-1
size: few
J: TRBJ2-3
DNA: TGCGCCAGCAGCTCAGGACAGGGTGCCGATACGCAGTATTTT
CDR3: CASSSGQGADTQYF

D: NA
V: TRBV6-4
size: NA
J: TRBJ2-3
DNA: TGTGCCAGCAGCGATGACAGGACAGATACGCAGTATTTT
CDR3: CASSDDRTDTQYF

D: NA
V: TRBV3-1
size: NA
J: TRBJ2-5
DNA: TGTGCCAGCAGCCAACAGAGGACTAACCAAGAGACCCAGTACTTC
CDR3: CASSQQRTNQETQYF

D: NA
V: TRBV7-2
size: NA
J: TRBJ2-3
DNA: TGTGCCAGCAGCCCCAAGGGAATTCGGAGCACAGATACGCAGTATTTT
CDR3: CASSPKGIRSTDTQYF

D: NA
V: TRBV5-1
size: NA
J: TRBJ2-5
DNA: TGCGCCAGCAGCGCTGACGGGACTCGAGAAGAGACCCAGTACTTC
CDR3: CASSADGTREETQYF

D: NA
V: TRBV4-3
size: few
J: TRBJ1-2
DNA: TGCGCCAGCAGCCAAGATCTGAAGTATGGCTACACCTTC
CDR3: CASSQDLKYGYTF

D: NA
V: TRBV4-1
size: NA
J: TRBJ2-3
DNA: TGCGCCAGCAGCCAAGTCGGGGGGCCTAGGATCACAGATACGCAGTATTTT
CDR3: CASSQVGGPRITDTQYF

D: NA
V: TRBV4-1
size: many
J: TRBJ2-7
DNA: TGCGCCAGCAGCCCGACACCGAACCGGGCCCCCGCTTGGGAGCAGTACTTC
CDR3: CASSPTPNRAPAWEQYF

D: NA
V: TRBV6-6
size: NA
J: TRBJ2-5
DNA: TGTGCCAGCAGTTACTCGAGGCTGGAGACCCAGTACTTC
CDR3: CASSYSRLETQYF

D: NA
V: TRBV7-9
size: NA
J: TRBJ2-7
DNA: TGTGTCAGCACCTCCCCACTCTCCTACGAGCAGTACTTC
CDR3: CVSTSPLSYEQYF

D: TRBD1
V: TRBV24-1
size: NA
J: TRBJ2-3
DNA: TGTGCCACCAGTGATCAAGGGACAGATCCCACAGATACGCAGTATTTT
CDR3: CATSDQGTDPTDTQYF

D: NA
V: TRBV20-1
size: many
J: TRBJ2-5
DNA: TGCAGTGTGAGGGTCCAAGAGACCCAGTACTTC
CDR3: CSVRVQETQYF

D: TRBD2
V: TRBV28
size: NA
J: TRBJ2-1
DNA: TGTGCCAGCAGTCCGGGACTAGCAGAGCGGCAGTTCTTC
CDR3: CASSPGLAERQFF

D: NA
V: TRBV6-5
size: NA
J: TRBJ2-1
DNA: TGTGCCAGCAGTTACACAAGATACAATGAGCAGTTCTTC
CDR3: CASSYTRYNEQFF

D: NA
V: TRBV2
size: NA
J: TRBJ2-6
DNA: TGTGCCAGCATGGAGATCTCTGGGGCCAACGTCCTGACTTTC
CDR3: CASMEISGANVLTF

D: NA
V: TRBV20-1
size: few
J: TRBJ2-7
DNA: TGCAGTGCTTACAAGCAGGGTACGGGCGAGCAGTACTTC
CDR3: CSAYKQGTGEQYF

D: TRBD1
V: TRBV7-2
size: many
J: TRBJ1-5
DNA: TGTGCCAGCAGCTCCGGACAGGTTTCTCGCCCCCAGCATTTT
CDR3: CASSSGQVSRPQHF

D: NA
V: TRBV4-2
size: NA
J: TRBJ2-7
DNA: TGTGCCAGCAGCCAAGAAGGATTAGCAGGGGCCGAGCAGTACTTC
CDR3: CASSQEGLAGAEQYF

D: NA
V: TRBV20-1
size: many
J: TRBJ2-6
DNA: TGCAGTGCTATCCCCCGTTCAGGGCCTAGCTCTGGGGCCAACGTCCTGACTTTC
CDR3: CSAIPRSGPSSGANVLTF

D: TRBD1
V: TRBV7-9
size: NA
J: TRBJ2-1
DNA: TGTGCCAGCAGCCCAACAGGGGGCGGCCCTGTGTTCTTC
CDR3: CASSPTGGGPVFF

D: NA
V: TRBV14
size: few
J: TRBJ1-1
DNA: TGTGCCAGCAGCCGTTCACGTGGGGGGACTGAAGCTTTCTTT
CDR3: CASSRSRGGTEAFF

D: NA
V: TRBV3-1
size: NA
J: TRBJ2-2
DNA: TGTGCCAGCAGCCAGGTTACCGGGGAGCTGTTTTTT
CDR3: CASSQVTGELFF

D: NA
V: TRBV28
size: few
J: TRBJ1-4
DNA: TGTGCCAGCACTACAGGCGCCGGGGTTGAAAAACTGTTTTTT
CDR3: CASTTGAGVEKLFF

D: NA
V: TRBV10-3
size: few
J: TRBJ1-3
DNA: TGTGCCATCAGTGCCTCCTCGGGCTCTGGAAACACCATATATTTT
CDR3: CAISASSGSGNTIYF

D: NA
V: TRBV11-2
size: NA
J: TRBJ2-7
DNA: TGTGCCAGCAGCTCAGACAGAGACGAGCAGTACTTC
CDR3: CASSSDRDEQYF

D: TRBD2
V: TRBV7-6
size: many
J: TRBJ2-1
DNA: TGTGCCAGCAGTAACGATGTAGCGGGGGACGATGAGCAGTTCTTC
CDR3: CASSNDVAGDDEQFF